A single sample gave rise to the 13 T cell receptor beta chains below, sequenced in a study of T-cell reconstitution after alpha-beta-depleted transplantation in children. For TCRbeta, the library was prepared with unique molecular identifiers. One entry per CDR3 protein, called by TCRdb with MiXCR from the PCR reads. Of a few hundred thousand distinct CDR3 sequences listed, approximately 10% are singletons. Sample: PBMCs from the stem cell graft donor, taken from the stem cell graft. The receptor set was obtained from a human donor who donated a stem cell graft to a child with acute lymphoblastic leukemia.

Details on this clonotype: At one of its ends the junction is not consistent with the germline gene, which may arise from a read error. CDR3 coding DNA: TGTGCCAGCAGCTTAGTAGGTGACCCTACCGACTTC. Translating gives CASSLVGDPTDF. The chain joins TRBV7-9 to TRBJ2-7; no reliable D call. The CDR3 totals 12 residues. CDR1 and CDR2 (germline): SEHNR, FQNEAQ (reference sequence).

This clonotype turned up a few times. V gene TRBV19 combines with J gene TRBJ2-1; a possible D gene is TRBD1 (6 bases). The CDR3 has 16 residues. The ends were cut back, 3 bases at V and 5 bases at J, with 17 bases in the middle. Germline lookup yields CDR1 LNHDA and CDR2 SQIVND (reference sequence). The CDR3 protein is CASSMGGQLAHNEQFF. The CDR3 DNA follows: TGTGCCAGTAGTATGGGTGGACAGTTAGCCCACAATGAGCAGTTCTTC. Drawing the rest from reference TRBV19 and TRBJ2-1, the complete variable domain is DGGITQSPKYLFRKEGQNVTLSCEQNLNHDAMYWYRQDPGQGLRLIYYSQIVNDFQKGDIAEGYSVSREKKESFPLTVTSAQKNPTAFYLCASSMGGQLAHNEQFFGPGTRLTVL.

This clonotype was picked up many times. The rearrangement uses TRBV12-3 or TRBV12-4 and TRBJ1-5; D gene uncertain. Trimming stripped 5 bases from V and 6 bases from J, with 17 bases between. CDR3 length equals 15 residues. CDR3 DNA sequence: TGTGCCAGCAGTCCCCGGGCCCAGCGGGGTCAGCCCCAGCATTTT. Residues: CASSPRAQRGQPQHF.

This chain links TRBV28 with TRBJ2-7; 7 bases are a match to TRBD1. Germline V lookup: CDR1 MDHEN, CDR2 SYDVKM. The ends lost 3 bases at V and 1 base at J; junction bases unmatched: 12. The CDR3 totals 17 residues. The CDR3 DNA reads TGTGCCAGCAGTTTTGGGGACAGCAACCTTCTTTCCTACGAGCAGTACTTC. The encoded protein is CASSFGDSNLLSYEQYF.

CDR3 region: CSALRGGHTEAFF. In nucleotides, the CDR3 is TGCAGTGCTTTAAGAGGGGGCCACACTGAAGCTTTCTTT. V usage is TRBV20-1 and J usage is TRBJ1-1; 7 nucleotides align to TRBD1. V lost 5 bases and J lost 3; bases outside the gene matches: 6. From germline, CDR1 is DFQATT and CDR2 SNEGSKA (reference sequence). The CDR3 has 13 residues.

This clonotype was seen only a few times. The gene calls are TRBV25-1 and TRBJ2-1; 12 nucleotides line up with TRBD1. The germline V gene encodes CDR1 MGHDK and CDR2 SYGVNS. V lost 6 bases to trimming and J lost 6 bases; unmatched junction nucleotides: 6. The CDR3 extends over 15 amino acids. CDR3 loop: CASSLRDRGLNEQFF. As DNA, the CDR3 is TGTGCCAGCAGCCTGAGGGACAGGGGGCTCAATGAGCAGTTCTTC.

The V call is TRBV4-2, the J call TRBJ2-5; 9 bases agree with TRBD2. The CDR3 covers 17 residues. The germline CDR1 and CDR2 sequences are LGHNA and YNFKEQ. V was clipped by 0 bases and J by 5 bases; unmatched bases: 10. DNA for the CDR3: TGTGCCAGCAGCCAAGACCGGCGCGGGAGGGGTTCGGAGACCCAGTACTTC. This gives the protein CASSQDRRGRGSETQYF.

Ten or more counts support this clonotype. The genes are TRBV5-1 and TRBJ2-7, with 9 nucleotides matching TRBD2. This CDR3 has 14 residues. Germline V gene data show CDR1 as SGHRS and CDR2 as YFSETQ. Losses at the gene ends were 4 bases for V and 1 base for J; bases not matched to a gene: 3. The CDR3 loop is CASSPRGGSYEQYF. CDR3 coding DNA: TGCGCCAGCAGCCCGCGGGGGGGTTCCTACGAGCAGTACTTC.

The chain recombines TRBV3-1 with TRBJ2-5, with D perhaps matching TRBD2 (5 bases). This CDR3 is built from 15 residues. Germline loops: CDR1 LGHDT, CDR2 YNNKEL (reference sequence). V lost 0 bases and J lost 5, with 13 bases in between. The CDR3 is CASSQDHGVRETQYF. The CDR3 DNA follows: TGTGCCAGCAGCCAAGATCACGGGGTCAGGGAGACCCAGTACTTC.

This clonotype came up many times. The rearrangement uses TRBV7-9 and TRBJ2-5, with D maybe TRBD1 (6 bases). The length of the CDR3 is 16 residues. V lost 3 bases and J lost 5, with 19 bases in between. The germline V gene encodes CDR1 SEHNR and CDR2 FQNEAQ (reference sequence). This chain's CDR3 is CASSFGTFPFQETQYF. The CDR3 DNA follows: TGTGCCAGCAGCTTTGGGACATTCCCCTTCCAGGAGACCCAGTACTTC.

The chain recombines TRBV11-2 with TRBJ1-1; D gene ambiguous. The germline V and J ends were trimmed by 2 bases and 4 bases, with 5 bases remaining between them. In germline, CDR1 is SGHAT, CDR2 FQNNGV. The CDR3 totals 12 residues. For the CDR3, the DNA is TGTGCCAGCAGCTTATATAGCACTGAAGCTTTCTTT. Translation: CASSLYSTEAFF.

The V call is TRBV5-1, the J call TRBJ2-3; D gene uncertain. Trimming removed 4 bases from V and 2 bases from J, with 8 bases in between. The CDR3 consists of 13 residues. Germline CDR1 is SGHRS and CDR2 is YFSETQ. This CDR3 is CASSVHFTDTQYF. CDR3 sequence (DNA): TGCGCCAGCAGCGTACATTTCACAGATACGCAGTATTTT.

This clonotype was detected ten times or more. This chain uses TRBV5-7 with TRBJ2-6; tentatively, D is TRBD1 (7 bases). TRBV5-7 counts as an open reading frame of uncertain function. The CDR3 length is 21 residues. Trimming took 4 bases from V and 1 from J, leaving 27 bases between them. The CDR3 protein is CASSPEGRRQGIVSGANVLTF. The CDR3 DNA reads TGTGCCAGCAGCCCCGAAGGGAGGCGACAGGGAATAGTTTCTGGGGCCAACGTCCTGACTTTC.